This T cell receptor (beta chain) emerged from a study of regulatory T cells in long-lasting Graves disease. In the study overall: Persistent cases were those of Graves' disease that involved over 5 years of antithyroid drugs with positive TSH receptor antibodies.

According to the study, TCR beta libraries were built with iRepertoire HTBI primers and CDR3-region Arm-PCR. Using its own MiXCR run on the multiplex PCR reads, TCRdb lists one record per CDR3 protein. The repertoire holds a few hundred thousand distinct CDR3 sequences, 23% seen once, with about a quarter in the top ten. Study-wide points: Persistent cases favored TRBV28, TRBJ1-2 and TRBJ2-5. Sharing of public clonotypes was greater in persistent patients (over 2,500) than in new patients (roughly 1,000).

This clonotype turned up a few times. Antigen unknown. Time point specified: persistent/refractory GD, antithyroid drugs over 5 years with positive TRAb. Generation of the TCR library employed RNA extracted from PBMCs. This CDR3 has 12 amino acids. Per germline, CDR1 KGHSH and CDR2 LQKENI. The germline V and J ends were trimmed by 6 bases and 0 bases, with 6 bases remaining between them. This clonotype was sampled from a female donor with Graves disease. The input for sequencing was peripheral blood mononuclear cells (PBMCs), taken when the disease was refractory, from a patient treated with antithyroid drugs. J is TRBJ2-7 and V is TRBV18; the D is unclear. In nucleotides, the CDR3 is TGTGCCAGCTCGTACACCTCCTACGAGCAGTACTTC. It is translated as CASSYTSYEQYF.